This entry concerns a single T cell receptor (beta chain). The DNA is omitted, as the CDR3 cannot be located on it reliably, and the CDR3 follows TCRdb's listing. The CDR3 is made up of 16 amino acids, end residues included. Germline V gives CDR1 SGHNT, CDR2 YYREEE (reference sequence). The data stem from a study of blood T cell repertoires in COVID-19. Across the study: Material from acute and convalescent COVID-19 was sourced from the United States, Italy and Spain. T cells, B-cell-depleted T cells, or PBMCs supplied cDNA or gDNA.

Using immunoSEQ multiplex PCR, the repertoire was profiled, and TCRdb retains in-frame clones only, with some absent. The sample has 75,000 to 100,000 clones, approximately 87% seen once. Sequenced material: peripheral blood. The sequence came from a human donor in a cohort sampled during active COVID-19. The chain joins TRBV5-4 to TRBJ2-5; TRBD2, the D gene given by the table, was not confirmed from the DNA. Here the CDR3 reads CASSSSTGTTGETQYF.